The clone carrying this T cell receptor (beta chain) was picked up many times. Its cognate antigen is unknown. A patient was excluded if there was uncontrolled infection, other autoimmune disease, pregnancy or lactation. This record comes from a study of T cells in Graves' hyperthyroidism and ophthalmopathy. Study-wide points: The model forecast ophthalmopathy, anticipating it by a median 6.5 months before onset. Also found in blood were most expanded thyroid clonotypes above 0.001.

J gave up 5 bases and V 5 bases, and 15 bases lay outside the gene matches. The CDR3 spans 16 residues. Regions amplified from RNA transcripts were the TCR beta CDR3 regions. RT-PCR in the first round (using the HTBI primer set) targeted the TCR CDR3. Via MiXCR, TCRdb re-called the multiplex PCR reads, giving one row per CDR3 protein. The table has under 250,000 distinct CDR3 sequences, more than 20% seen once; the top ten hold roughly a third. V gene TRBV12-3 or TRBV12-4 combines with J gene TRBJ2-7; 7 bases align to TRBD2. The sequencing input was blood. This receptor was taken from a woman between 40 and 55 years old with Graves' ophthalmopathy. DNA of the CDR3: TGTGCCAGCAGTCCTAGGGGCGGGAGAATCCGGGACGAGCAGTACTTC. Amino acids: CASSPRGGRIRDEQYF.